One TCR beta chain is described in this entry. What it binds is unknown. CDR1 and CDR2 from the germline V gene are SGDLS and YYNGEE. V was clipped by 3 bases and J by 3 bases; unmatched bases: 14. The CDR3 consists of 17 residues. Primers included in the PCR were 60 Vbeta and 13 Jbeta primers. The assay was immunoSEQ multiplex PCR, and TCRdb's table has in-frame clones only and misses some. The table lists 280,000 or so clones, roughly 89% of them singletons. The data belong to a study of cytomegalovirus exposure and HLA in healthy donors. Study-level information: Inside one of the first data releases sat some 93 million unique TCRs taken from HLA-typed donors. Of the donors genotyped, 398 in all, about 76% fell in the Caucasian-associated ancestry cluster.

Study-wide results and limits: Researchers catalogued 160 or so TCR beta chains as cytomegalovirus-associated. TCR beta V- and J-gene trimming, according to a later analysis, was linked to a missense DCLRE1C variant.

The receptor was derived from a woman aged 18-29 years in good health and CMV-seronegative. This rearrangement joins TRBV9 to TRBJ1-1; 7 bases match TRBD1. Sequencing was done on a sample of PBMCs. The CDR3 nucleotides are TGTGCCAGCAGCGCGAAACCTAACAGGGGTGGGGACACTGAAGCTTTCTTT. Encoded protein: CASSAKPNRGGDTEAFF. Based on the CDR3 plus reference TRBV9 and TRBJ1-1, the full variable domain is DSGVTQTPKHLITATGQRVTLRCSPRSGDLSVYWYQQSLDQGLQFLIQYYNGEERAKGNILERFSAQQFPDLHSELNLSSLELGDSALYFCASSAKPNRGGDTEAFFGQGTRLTVV.